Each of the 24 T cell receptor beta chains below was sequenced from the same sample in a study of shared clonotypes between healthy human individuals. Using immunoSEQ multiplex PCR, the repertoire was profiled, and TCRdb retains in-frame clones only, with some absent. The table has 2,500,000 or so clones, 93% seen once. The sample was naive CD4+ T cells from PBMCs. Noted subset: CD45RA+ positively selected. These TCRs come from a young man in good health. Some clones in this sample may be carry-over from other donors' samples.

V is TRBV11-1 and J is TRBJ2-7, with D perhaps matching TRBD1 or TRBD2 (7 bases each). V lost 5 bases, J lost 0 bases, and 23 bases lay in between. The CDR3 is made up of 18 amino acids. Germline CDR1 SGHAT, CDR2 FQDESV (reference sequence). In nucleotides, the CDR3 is TGTGCCAGCAGCACGTCCCAGGGGGGGTATAGACGCTCCTACGAGCAGTACTTC. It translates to CASSTSQGGYRRSYEQYF.

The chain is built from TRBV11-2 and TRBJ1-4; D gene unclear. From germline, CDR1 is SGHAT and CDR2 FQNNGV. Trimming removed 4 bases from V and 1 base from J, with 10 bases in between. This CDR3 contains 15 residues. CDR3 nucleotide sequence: TGTGCCAGCAGCTACGCGGCCGGAACTAATGAAAAACTGTTTTTT. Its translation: CASSYAAGTNEKLFF.

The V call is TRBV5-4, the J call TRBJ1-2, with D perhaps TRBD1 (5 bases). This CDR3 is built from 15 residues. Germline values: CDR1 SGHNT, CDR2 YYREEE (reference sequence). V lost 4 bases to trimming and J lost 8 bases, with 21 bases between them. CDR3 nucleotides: TGTGCCAGCAGCCCAGGAGGGTTTCAGGGTTTGGGCTACACCTTC. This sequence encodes CASSPGGFQGLGYTF.

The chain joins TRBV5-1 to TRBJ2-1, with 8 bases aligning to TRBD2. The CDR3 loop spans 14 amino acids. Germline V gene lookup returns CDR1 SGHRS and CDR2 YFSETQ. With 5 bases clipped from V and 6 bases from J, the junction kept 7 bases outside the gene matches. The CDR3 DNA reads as TGCGCCAGCAGGGGTACTAGCGGCCCCAATGAGCAGTTCTTC. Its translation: CASRGTSGPNEQFF.

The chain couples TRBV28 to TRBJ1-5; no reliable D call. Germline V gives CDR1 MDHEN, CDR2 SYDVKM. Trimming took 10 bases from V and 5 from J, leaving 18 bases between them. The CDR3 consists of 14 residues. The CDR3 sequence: CAITLGGRHQPQHF. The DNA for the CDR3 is TGTGCCATCACATTGGGAGGTCGGCATCAGCCCCAGCATTTT.

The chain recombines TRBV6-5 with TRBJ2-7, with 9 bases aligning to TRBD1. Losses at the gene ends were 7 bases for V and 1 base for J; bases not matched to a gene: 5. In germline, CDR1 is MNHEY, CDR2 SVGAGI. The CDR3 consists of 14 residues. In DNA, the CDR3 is TGTGCCAGCACCAGGACAGGGGTATCCTACGAGCAGTACTTC. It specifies CASTRTGVSYEQYF.

The CDR3 nucleotides are TGTGCCAGCAGCGAACAAGAGACCCAGTACTTC. As protein: CASSEQETQYF. The chain recombines TRBV5-4 with TRBJ2-5; D is uncertain. The CDR3 covers 11 residues. V lost 4 bases and J 2 bases, leaving 3 bases between the germline ends. Looked up from germline, CDR1 is SGHNT and CDR2 is YYREEE (reference sequence).

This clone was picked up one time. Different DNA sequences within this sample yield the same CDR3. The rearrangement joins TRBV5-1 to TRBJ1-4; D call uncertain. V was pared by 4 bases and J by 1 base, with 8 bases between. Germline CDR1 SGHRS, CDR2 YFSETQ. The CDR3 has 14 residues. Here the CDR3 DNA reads TGCGCCAGCAGCCTCGAGGGAACTAATGAAAAACTGTTTTTT. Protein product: CASSLEGTNEKLFF. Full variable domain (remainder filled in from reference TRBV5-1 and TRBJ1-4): KAGVTQTPRYLIKTRGQQVTLSCSPISGHRSVSWYQQTPGQGLQFLFEYFSETQRNKGNFPGRFSGRQFSNSRSEMNVSTLELGDSALYLCASSLEGTNEKLFFGSGTQLSVL.

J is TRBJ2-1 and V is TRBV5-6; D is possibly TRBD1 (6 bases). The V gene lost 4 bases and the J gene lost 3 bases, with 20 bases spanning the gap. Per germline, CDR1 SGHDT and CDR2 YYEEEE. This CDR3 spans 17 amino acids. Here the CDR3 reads CASSPTLLGGVYNEQFF. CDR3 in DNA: TGTGCCAGCAGCCCCACTCTATTAGGGGGTGTCTACAATGAGCAGTTCTTC.

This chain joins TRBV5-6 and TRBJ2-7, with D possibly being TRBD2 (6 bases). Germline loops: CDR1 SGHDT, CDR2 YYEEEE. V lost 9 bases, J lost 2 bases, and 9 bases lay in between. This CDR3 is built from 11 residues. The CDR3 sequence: CATGEPYEQYF. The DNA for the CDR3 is TGTGCCACGGGGGAACCCTACGAGCAGTACTTC.

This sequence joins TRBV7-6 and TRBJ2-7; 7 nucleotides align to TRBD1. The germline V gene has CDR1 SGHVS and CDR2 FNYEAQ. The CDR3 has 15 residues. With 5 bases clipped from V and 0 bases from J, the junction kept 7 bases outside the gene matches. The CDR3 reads CASSPRPGGSYEQYF. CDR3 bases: TGTGCCAGCAGCCCCCGTCCAGGGGGCTCCTACGAGCAGTACTTC.

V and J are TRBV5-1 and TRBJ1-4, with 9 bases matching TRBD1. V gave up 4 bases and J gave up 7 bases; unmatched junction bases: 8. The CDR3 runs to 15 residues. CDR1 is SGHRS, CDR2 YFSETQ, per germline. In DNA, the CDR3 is TGCGCCAGCAGCAACAAGGACAGGGGTGGTGAAAAACTGTTTTTT. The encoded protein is CASSNKDRGGEKLFF.

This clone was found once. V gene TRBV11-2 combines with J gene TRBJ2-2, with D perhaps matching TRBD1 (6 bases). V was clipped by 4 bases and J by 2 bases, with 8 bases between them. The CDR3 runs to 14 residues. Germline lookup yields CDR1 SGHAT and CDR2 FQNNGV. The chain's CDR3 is CASSSGVNTGELFF. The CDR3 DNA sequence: TGTGCCAGCAGCTCAGGGGTCAACACCGGGGAGCTGTTTTTT.

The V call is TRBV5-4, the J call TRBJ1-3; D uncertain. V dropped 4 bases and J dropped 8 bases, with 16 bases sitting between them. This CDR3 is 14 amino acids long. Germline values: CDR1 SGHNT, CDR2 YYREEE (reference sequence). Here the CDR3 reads CASSPQSGGHTIYF. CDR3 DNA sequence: TGTGCCAGCAGCCCCCAAAGTGGAGGACACACCATATATTTT.

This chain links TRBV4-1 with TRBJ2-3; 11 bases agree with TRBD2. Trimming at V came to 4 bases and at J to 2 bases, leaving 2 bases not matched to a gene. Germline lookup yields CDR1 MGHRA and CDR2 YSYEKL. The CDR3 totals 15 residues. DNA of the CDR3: TGCGCCAGCAGCCGGGGACTAGCGGACACAGATACGCAGTATTTT. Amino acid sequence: CASSRGLADTDTQYF.

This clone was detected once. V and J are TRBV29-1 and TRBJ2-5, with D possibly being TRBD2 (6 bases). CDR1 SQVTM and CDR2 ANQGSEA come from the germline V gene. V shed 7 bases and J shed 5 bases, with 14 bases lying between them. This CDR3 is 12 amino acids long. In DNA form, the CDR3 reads TGCAGCGCCGTGCGGGGCGAGGAGACCCAGTACTTC. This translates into CSAVRGEETQYF.

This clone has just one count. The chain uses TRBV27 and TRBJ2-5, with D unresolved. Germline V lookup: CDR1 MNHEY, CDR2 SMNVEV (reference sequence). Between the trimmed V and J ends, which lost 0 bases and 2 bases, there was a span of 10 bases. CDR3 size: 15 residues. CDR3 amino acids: CASSLSFQRQETQYF. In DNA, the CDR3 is TGTGCCAGCAGTTTATCCTTTCAGAGACAAGAGACCCAGTACTTC.

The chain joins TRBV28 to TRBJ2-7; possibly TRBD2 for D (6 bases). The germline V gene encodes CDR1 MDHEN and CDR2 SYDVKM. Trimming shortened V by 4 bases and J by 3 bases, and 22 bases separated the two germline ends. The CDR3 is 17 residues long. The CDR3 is CASSSRTNPKPYYEQYF. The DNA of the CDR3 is TGTGCCAGCAGTTCCCGGACTAACCCTAAACCCTACTACGAGCAGTACTTC.

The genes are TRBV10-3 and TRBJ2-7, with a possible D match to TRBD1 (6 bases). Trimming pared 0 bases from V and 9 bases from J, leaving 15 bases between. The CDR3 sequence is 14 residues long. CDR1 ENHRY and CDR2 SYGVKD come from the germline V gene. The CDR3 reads CAISESRTGFGQYF. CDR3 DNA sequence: TGTGCCATCAGTGAGTCGAGAACAGGGTTCGGGCAGTACTTC.

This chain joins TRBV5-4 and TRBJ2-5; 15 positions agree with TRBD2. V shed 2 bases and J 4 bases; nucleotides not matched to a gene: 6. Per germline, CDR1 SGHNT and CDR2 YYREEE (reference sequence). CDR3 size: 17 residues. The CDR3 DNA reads TGTGCCAGCAGCTTTTCTCCGGGACTAGCGGGAGGAGAGACCCAGTACTTC. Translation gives CASSFSPGLAGGETQYF.

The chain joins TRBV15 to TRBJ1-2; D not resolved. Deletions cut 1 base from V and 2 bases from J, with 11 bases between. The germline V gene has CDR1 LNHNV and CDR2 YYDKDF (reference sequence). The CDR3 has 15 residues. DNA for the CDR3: TGTGCCACCAGCAGAGGAGAAACAAGGAACTATGGCTACACCTTC. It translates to CATSRGETRNYGYTF. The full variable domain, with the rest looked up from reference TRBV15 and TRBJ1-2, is DAMVIQNPRYQVTQFGKPVTLSCSQTLNHNVMYWYQQKSSQAPKLLFHYYDKDFNNEADTPDNFQSRRPNTSFCFLDIRSPGLGDTAMYLCATSRGETRNYGYTFGSGTRLTVV.

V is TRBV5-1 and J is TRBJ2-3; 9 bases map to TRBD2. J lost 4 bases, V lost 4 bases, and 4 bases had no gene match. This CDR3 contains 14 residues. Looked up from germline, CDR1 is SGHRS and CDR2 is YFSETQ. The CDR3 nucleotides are TGCGCCAGCAGCGAGGGACTAGCAGCAGATACGCAGTATTTT. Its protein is CASSEGLAADTQYF.

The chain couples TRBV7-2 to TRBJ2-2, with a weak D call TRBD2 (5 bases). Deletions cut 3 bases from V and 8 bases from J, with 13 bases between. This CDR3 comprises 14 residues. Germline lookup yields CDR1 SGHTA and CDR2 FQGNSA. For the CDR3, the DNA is TGTGCCAGCAGCTTTGGACTCACCACGGGGGAGCTGTTTTTT. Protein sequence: CASSFGLTTGELFF.

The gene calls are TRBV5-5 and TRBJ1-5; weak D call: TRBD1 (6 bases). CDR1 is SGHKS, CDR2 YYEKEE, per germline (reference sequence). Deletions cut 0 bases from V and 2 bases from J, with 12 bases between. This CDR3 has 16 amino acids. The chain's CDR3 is CASSLASGDGNQPQHF. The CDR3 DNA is TGTGCCAGCAGCTTGGCTTCAGGGGATGGCAATCAGCCCCAGCATTTT.